This T cell receptor beta chain appears in the sequencing data of a study of Graves' ophthalmopathy and Graves' hyperthyroidism. Study information: Peripheral blood was gathered at the point of initial diagnosis, before any treatment started.

In this cohort's terms, stable hyperthyroidism meant no ophthalmopathy by 18 months of follow-up. Participants with hyperthyroidism, aged 18 to 65, were newly diagnosed with under 2 months' duration. A volume of 10 ml of fresh peripheral blood supplied the PBMCs. Trimming removed 8 bases at V and 2 bases at J, with 10 bases between. The CDR3 runs to 12 residues. CDR1 is MNHNS, CDR2 SASEGT, per germline. For repertoire sequencing, the TCR beta CDR3 regions were amplified from RNA transcripts. Second-round multiplex PCR followed a first-round RT-PCR using HTBI primers. TCRdb analysed the multiplex PCR reads with MiXCR anew, one entry per CDR3 protein. Of more than 300,000 distinct CDR3 sequences listed, 15% to 20% are singletons. This clonotype was counted ten times or more. With a much larger clone just one base away, this may be a read error. The conserved phenylalanine or tryptophan normally closing the CDR3 is absent here, so this likely arose from a read error.

The chain joins TRBV6-1 to TRBJ2-7; D is perhaps TRBD2 (6 bases). This TCR was recovered from an adult woman with stable Graves' hyperthyroidism. The sample comprised peripheral blood. The CDR3 DNA is TGTGCCAGCGGGGGGAAGACCTACGAGCAGTACCTC. As protein: CASGGKTYEQYL.